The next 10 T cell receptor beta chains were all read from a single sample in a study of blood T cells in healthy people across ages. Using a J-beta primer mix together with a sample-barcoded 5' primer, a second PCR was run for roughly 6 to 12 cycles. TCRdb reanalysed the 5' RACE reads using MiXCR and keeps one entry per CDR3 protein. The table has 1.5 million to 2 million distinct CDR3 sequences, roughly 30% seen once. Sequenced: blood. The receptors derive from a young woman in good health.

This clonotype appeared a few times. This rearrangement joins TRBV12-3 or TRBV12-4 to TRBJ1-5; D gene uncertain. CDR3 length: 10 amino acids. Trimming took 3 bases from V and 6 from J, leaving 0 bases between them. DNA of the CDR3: TGTGCCAGCAGTTTTCAGCCCCAGCATTTT. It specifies CASSFQPQHF.

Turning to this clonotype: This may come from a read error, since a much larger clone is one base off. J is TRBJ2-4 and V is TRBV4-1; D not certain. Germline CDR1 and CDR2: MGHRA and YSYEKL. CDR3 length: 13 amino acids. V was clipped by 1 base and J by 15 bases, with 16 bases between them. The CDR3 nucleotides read TGCGCCAGCAGCCAAGTAGGTGCCCCAGTTGGGTACTTC. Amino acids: CASSQVGAPVGYF.

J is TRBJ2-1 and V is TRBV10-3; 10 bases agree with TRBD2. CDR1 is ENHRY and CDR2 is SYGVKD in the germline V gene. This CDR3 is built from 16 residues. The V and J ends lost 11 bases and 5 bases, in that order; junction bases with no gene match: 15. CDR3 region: CAAKTTSGGAHNEQFF. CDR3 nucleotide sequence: TGTGCCGCCAAGACAACAAGCGGGGGGGCCCACAATGAGCAGTTCTTC.

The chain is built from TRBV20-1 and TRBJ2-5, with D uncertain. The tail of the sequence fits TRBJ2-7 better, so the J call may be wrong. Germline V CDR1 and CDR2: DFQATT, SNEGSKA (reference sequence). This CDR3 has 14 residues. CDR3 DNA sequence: TGCAGTGCCGAAACTAATAGTCTTGGGTACGAGCAGTACTTC. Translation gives CSAETNSLGYEQYF.

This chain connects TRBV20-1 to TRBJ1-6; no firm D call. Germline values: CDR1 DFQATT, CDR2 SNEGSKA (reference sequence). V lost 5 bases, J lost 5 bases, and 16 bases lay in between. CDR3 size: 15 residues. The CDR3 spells CSAFTTHTDNSPLHF. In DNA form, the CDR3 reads TGCAGTGCTTTTACCACCCACACCGATAATTCACCCCTCCACTTT.

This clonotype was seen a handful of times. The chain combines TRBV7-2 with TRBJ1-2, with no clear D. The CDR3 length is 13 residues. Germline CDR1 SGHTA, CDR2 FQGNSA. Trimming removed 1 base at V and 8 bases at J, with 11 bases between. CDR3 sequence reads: CASSLVGPFGYTF. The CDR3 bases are TGTGCCAGCAGCTTAGTCGGTCCCTTCGGCTACACCTTC.

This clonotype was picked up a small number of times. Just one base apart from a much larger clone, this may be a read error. The CDR3 DNA is TGCGCCAGCAGCCCCATAGCGGGAGGGCCCTACGAGCAGTACTTC. This sequence encodes CASSPIAGGPYEQYF. The chain has TRBV5-1 and TRBJ2-7; 11 positions match TRBD2. CDR3 length equals 15 residues. With V trimmed by 4 bases and J by 2 bases, 5 bases remained unmatched. CDR1 is SGHRS, CDR2 YFSETQ, per germline.

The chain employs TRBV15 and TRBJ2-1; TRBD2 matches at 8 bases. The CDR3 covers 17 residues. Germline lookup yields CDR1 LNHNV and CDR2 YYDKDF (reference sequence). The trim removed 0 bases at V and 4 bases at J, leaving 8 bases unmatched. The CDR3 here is CATSRDLQRERYNEQFF. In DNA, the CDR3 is TGTGCCACCAGCAGAGATCTCCAGCGGGAGCGGTACAATGAGCAGTTCTTC.

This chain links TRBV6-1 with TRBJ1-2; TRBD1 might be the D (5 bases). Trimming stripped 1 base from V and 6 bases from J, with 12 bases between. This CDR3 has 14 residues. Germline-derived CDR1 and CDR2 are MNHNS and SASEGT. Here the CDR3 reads CASSEGGAQDGYTF. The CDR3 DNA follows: TGTGCCAGCAGTGAAGGCGGGGCGCAGGATGGCTACACCTTC.

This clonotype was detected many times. In DNA form, the CDR3 reads TGTGCCAGCGGTGCAGGGGGGTACGAGCAGTACTTC. Translating it yields CASGAGGYEQYF. The chain joins TRBV27 to TRBJ2-7, with a possible D match to TRBD1 (7 bases). CDR3 size: 12 residues. The ends were cut back, 8 bases at V and 4 bases at J, with 12 bases in the middle. Germline V gene data show CDR1 as MNHEY and CDR2 as SMNVEV (reference sequence).